One sample yielded the 18 T cell receptor beta chains listed below, sequenced in a study of T-cell reconstitution after alpha-beta-depleted transplantation in children. Preparation of the TCRbeta library used unique molecular identifiers. MiXCR was run by TCRdb on the PCR reads, yielding one entry per CDR3 protein. The sample has more than 120,000 distinct CDR3 sequences; 8.5% to 10% are singletons. Sequencing was performed on PBMCs, mostly from graft donor cells, taken 180 days after TCRalphabeta/CD19-depleted stem cell transplant. The receptors were sampled from a female patient aged 2 to 10 who had a stem cell transplant for congenital amegakaryocytic thrombocytopenia, so the T cells may come from the graft donor.

This clonotype was recorded many times. The chain links TRBV3-1 to TRBJ2-7; possibly TRBD2 for D (6 bases). The CDR3 loop spans 15 amino acids. Germline-derived CDR1 and CDR2 are LGHDT and YNNKEL (reference sequence). Trimming left V 4 bases short and J 4 bases short, with 17 bases between. The CDR3 loop reads CASSLQLSGRYEQYF. As DNA, the CDR3 is TGTGCCAGCAGCCTTCAGCTTAGCGGAAGATACGAGCAGTACTTC.

This clonotype was recorded a few times. The chain combines TRBV18 with TRBJ1-4; D is ambiguous. The CDR3 loop spans 14 amino acids. Germline assignment: CDR1 KGHSH and CDR2 LQKENI. The V end lost 4 bases, the J end lost 2 bases, and 8 bases lay between the germline ends. CDR3 in DNA: TGTGCCAGCTCACTATCTGGGACTAATGAAAAACTGTTTTTT. Translation gives CASSLSGTNEKLFF.

This chain joins TRBV27 and TRBJ2-7; the match to TRBD2 covers 9 bases. Unmatched junction bases numbered 3, after V lost 1 base and J lost 2 bases. CDR1 and CDR2 (germline): MNHEY, SMNVEV (reference sequence). The CDR3 has 15 residues. The CDR3 spells CASSLYGGRAYEQYF. CDR3 DNA: TGTGCCAGCAGTTTATATGGCGGGAGGGCCTACGAGCAGTACTTC.

This clonotype appeared many times. This sequence joins TRBV6-5 and TRBJ2-1; TRBD1 aligns across 7 bases. This CDR3 contains 14 residues. The ends lost 4 bases at V and 8 bases at J; junction bases unmatched: 8. Germline V gene sequence: CDR1 MNHEY, CDR2 SVGAGI. CDR3 amino acids: CASSSDEGAYEQFF. Written as DNA, the CDR3 is TGTGCCAGCAGTTCCGACGAGGGGGCCTATGAGCAGTTCTTC.

This clonotype was observed at least ten times. The rearrangement links TRBV28 to TRBJ2-6, with D possibly matching TRBD1 (6 bases). Germline V CDR1 and CDR2: MDHEN, SYDVKM. The germline V and J ends were trimmed by 1 base and 0 bases, with 13 bases remaining between them. This CDR3 comprises 18 residues. CDR3 coding DNA: TGTGCCAGCAGTTTATCAGGGGCTCCTTCCTCTGGGGCCAACGTCCTGACTTTC. Translation: CASSLSGAPSSGANVLTF.

Many counts were recorded for this clonotype. This chain uses TRBV29-1 with TRBJ2-7, with TRBD2 matching over 9 bases. Germline lookup yields CDR1 SQVTM and CDR2 ANQGSEA. The CDR3 totals 13 residues. Unmatched junction bases numbered 6, after V lost 3 bases and J lost 6 bases. For the CDR3, the DNA is TGCAGCGTTGACGGTAGCGGGAGAAGCGAGCAGTACTTC. Translating gives CSVDGSGRSEQYF.

By sample share, this clonotype is medium-sized. This chain joins TRBV5-1 and TRBJ2-7; maybe TRBD1 (6 bases). V was cut by 4 bases and J by 3 bases, with 14 bases left in between. This CDR3 is 14 amino acids long. CDR1 and CDR2 from the germline V gene are SGHRS and YFSETQ. CDR3 nucleotides: TGCGCCAGCAGCCACCGGACAGAGGGCTACGAGCAGTACTTC. Residues: CASSHRTEGYEQYF.

The table lists this clonotype with many counts. V and J are TRBV5-1 and TRBJ2-7; D is perhaps TRBD1 or TRBD2 (5 bases each). Germline V gives CDR1 SGHRS, CDR2 YFSETQ. CDR3 size: 11 residues. Trimming pared 4 bases from V and 6 bases from J, leaving 8 bases between. The CDR3 coding sequence is TGCGCCAGCAGCAAGGGACCCGAGCAGTACTTC. Its translation is CASSKGPEQYF.

Ten or more counts support this clonotype. It may be a read error: a sequence one base away is much more abundant. The chain is built from TRBV5-1 and TRBJ2-6; D may be TRBD1 (5 bases). The V gene's germline CDR1 is SGHRS and CDR2 YFSETQ. The CDR3 runs 13 residues. The CDR3 here is CASAASGANGLTF. CDR3 in DNA: TGCGCCAGCGCCGCGTCTGGGGCCAACGGCCTGACTTTC.

This clonotype appeared many times. The rearrangement links TRBV4-3 to TRBJ1-1; D remains unclear. Looked up from germline, CDR1 is LGHNA and CDR2 is YSLEER. The CDR3 contains 17 residues. V lost 2 bases to trimming and J lost 5 bases, with 21 bases between them. The CDR3 sequence: CASSQRADVRPRTEAFF. The CDR3 DNA follows: TGCGCCAGCAGCCAACGCGCGGACGTACGGCCAAGGACTGAAGCTTTCTTT.

This clonotype was seen repeatedly, ten times or more. The chain employs TRBV5-1 and TRBJ2-1; the D is unclear. This CDR3 spans 16 amino acids. V shed 4 bases and J shed 4 bases, with 18 bases lying between them. The germline V gene has CDR1 SGHRS and CDR2 YFSETQ. The DNA of the CDR3 is TGCGCCAGCAGCCCGCAGCTAAGGGCTTTTTACAATGAGCAGTTCTTC. As protein: CASSPQLRAFYNEQFF. Full variable domain (missing parts from reference TRBV5-1 and TRBJ2-1): KAGVTQTPRYLIKTRGQQVTLSCSPISGHRSVSWYQQTPGQGLQFLFEYFSETQRNKGNFPGRFSGRQFSNSRSEMNVSTLELGDSALYLCASSPQLRAFYNEQFFGPGTRLTVL.

At least ten counts were recorded for this clonotype. The rearrangement links TRBV20-1 to TRBJ2-3, with D perhaps TRBD2 (6 bases). The CDR3 has 13 amino acids. Trimming shortened V by 3 bases and J by 2 bases, and 9 bases separated the two germline ends. Germline-derived CDR1 and CDR2 are DFQATT and SNEGSKA (reference sequence). In nucleotides, the CDR3 is TGCAGTGCTAGCGGGAGTCTCACAGATACGCAGTATTTT. As protein: CSASGSLTDTQYF.

This clonotype showed up many times. The chain links TRBV28 to TRBJ1-2, with TRBD1 identical over 8 bases. Losses at the gene ends were 2 bases for V and 4 bases for J; bases not matched to a gene: 6. This CDR3 spans 15 amino acids. CDR1 is MDHEN, CDR2 SYDVKM, per germline. The CDR3 here is CASSLGTGGLYGYTF. The CDR3, as DNA: TGTGCCAGCAGTTTAGGTACAGGGGGACTCTATGGCTACACCTTC.

This clonotype was detected ten times or more. The chain couples TRBV28 to TRBJ1-4, with TRBD1 identical over 7 bases. Losses at the gene ends were 8 bases for V and 0 bases for J; bases not matched to a gene: 3. CDR1 is MDHEN and CDR2 is SYDVKM in the germline V gene. CDR3 length equals 14 residues. CDR3 nucleotide sequence: TGTGCCAGCTACACAGGGGCAACTAATGAAAAACTGTTTTTT. Its protein product is CASYTGATNEKLFF.

The sample holds many counts of this clonotype. The J gene is TRBJ2-5, the V gene TRBV10-3; 7 nucleotides match TRBD2. CDR3 size: 12 residues. V lost 8 bases and J lost 5; bases outside the gene matches: 5. In germline, CDR1 is ENHRY, CDR2 SYGVKD. Here the CDR3 reads CAIGREVETQYF. In DNA form, the CDR3 reads TGTGCCATCGGGAGGGAAGTGGAGACCCAGTACTTC.

There are many counts of this clonotype. The junction departs from germline at one end; a sequencing error may be responsible. The J gene is TRBJ2-4, the V gene TRBV6-6, with D hard to call. Looked up from germline, CDR1 is MNHNY and CDR2 is SVGAGI (reference sequence). The CDR3 length is 13 residues. The CDR3 reads CASSYSISNLADF. The CDR3 region has the DNA TGTGCCAGCAGTTACTCGATCTCTAATCTGGCAGACTTC.

In its sample, this clonotype was seen many times. V gene TRBV5-1 combines with J gene TRBJ1-1, with 11 bases aligning to TRBD1. The ends lost 4 bases at V and 4 bases at J; junction bases unmatched: 6. CDR3 length: 15 amino acids. The germline CDR1 and CDR2 sequences are SGHRS and YFSETQ. The CDR3, as DNA: TGCGCCAGCAGCAGTGGACAGGGGGCGATCACTGAAGCTTTCTTT. Translation gives CASSSGQGAITEAFF.

Many counts were recorded for this clonotype. The chain carries TRBV2 and TRBJ2-6, with D hard to call. V was cut by 8 bases and J by 0 bases, with 5 bases left in between. The CDR3 is 13 residues long. CDR1 and CDR2 (germline): SNHLY, FYNNEI. CDR3 nucleotides: TGTGCCAGCGAAATCTCTGGGGCCAACGTCCTGACTTTC. Its protein product is CASEISGANVLTF.